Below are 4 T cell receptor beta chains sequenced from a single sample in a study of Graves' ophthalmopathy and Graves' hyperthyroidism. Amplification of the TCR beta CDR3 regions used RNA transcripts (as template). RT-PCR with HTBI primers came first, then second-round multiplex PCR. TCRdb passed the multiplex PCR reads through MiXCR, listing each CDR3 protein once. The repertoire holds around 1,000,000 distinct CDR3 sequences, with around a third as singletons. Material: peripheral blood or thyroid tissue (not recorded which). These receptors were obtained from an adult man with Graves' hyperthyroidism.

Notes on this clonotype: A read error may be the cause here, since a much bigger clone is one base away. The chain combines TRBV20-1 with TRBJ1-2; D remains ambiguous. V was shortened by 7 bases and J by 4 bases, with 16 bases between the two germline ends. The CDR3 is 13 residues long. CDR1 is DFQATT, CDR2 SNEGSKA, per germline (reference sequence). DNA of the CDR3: TGCAGTGGCCTACAGAGGGATAGCTATGGCTACACCTTC. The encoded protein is CSGLQRDSYGYTF.

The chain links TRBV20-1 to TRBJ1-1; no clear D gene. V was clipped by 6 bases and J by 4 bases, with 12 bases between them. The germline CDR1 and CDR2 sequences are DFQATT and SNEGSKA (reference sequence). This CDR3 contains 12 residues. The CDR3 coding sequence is TGCAGTGCCTCATATAAATTCACTGAAGCTTTCTTT. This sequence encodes CSASYKFTEAFF.

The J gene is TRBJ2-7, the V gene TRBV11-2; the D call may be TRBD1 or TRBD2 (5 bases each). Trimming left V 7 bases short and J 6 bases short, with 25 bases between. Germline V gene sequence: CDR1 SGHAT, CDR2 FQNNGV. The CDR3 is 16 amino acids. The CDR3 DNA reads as TGTGCCAGCAACCCGGGGACGGCAGCCGTTGGGGGCGAGCAGTACTTC. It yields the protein CASNPGTAAVGGEQYF.

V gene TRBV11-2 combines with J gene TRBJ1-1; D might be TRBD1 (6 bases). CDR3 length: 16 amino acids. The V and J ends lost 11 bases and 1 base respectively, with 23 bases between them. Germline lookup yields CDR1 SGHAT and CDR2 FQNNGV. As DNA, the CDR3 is TGTGCCTGGAGGGTACGCAGGGGAAGTTCGAACACTGAAGCTTTCTTT. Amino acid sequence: CAWRVRRGSSNTEAFF.